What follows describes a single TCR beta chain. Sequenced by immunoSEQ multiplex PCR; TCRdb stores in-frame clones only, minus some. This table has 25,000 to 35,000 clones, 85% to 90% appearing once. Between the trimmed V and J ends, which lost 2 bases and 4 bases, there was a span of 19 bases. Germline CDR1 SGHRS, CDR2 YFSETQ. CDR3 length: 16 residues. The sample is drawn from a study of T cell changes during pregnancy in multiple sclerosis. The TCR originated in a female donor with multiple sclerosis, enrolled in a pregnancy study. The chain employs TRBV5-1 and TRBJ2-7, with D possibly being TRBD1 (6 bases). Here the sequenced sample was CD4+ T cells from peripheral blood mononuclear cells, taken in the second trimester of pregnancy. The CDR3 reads CASSLVTGSIGYEQYF. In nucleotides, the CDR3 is TGCGCCAGCAGCTTAGTAACAGGGAGTATCGGGTACGAGCAGTACTTC.